A selection of T cell receptor beta chains follows, all from one sample in a study of blood T cell repertoires in COVID-19. Sequenced by immunoSEQ multiplex PCR; TCRdb stores in-frame clones only, minus some. This sample has tens of thousands of clones, with approximately 83% found just once. What was sequenced was peripheral blood. The source is a man in his fifties or sixties with acute or convalescent COVID-19. CDR3s include the opening cysteine and the closing phenylalanine or tryptophan. D genes are given only for firm matches. Size is omitted from some rows. Given values are once, few, many or a class for expanded clones.

size	D	V	J	DNA	CDR3
.	TRBD1	TRBV7-3	TRBJ2-1	TGTGCCAGCAGCCGGGACAGTTCTTACAATGAGCAGTTCTTC	CASSRDSSYNEQFF
.	.	TRBV15	TRBJ1-4	TGTGCCACCAGCAGAGCCAGGGGTGACGAAAAACTGTTTTTT	CATSRARGDEKLFF
few	.	TRBV5-4	TRBJ1-1	TGTGCCAGCAGCTTGCCAGGGGCAGACACTGAAGCTTTCTTT	CASSLPGADTEAFF
.	TRBD1	TRBV29-1	TRBJ1-2	TGCAGCGTTGAAGACGGGACAGGCGGCGGCTACACCTTC	CSVEDGTGGGYTF
.	.	TRBV7-2	TRBJ2-2	TGTGCCAGCAGCTCCCGACTAGGCGGCACCGGGGAGCTGTTTTTT	CASSSRLGGTGELFF
once	.	TRBV12-3/TRBV12-4	TRBJ1-1	TGTGCCAGCAGTTTAGCGGGGGCAGGAAAAGCTTTCTTT	CASSLAGAGKAFF
.	.	TRBV6-5	TRBJ1-2	TGTGCCAGCAGTTACGACCCGGGGTGGAACTATGGCTACACCTTC	CASSYDPGWNYGYTF
.	TRBD2	TRBV6-5	TRBJ2-1	TGTGCCAGCAGTCCTGGGAGGGTGGGGGGTGCTGAGCAGTTCTTC	CASSPGRVGGAEQFF
large	TRBD1	TRBV6-5	TRBJ2-7	TGTGCCAGCAGTTATGGGGACAGGCTCTACGAGCAGTACTTC	CASSYGDRLYEQYF
once	.	TRBV4-1	TRBJ2-1	TGCGCCAGCAGCCAAGACCCCTCAGGGGCACAAATTGACAATGAGCAGTTCTTC	CASSQDPSGAQIDNEQFF
.	TRBD1	TRBV5-1	TRBJ1-2	TGCGCCAGCAGCTTGAATCCGGCCAGGGGGGATGGCTACACCTTC	CASSLNPARGDGYTF
.	.	TRBV19	TRBJ1-3	TGTGCCAGTAGCGAACAAACCTCTGGAAACACCATATATTTT	CASSEQTSGNTIYF
.	.	TRBV19	TRBJ2-3	TGTGCCAGTAGTACCTCAACAATAGATACGCAGTATTTT	CASSTSTIDTQYF
.	.	TRBV13	TRBJ2-7	TGTGCCAGCAGCCCCCAGGGTACCTACGAGCAGTACTTC	CASSPQGTYEQYF
.	TRBD1	TRBV19	TRBJ1-3	TGTGCCAGTAGGGGACAGGTGATAGGAAACACCATATATTTT	CASRGQVIGNTIYF
.	.	TRBV30	TRBJ1-1	TGTGCCTGGAGCCTACAGGGACGGGAAGAGGTGAACACTGAAGCTTTCTTT	CAWSLQGREEVNTEAFF
.	TRBD1	TRBV7-2	TRBJ1-5	TGTGCCAGCAGCACTGGGGGACAGGGCCTCAATCAGCCCCAGCATTTT	CASSTGGQGLNQPQHF
.	.	TRBV6-5	TRBJ1-1	TGTGCCAGCAGTTCGGTGAACCTTGAAGCTTTCTTT	CASSSVNLEAFF
.	.	TRBV5-4	TRBJ1-1	TGTGCCAGCAACCTGGACAGTTCGAACACTGAAGCTTTCTTT	CASNLDSSNTEAFF
.	.	TRBV21-1	TRBJ1-2	TGTGCCAGCAGCAAACCGGACAGGGGGGGGAGCTATGGCTACACCTTC	CASSKPDRGGSYGYTF
.	TRBD1	TRBV5-4	TRBJ1-4	TGTGCCAGCAGCATCAGGGGGCAAGAAAAACTGTTTTTT	CASSIRGQEKLFF
.	TRBD1	TRBV19	TRBJ1-5	TGTGCCAGTAGTATAAGGGACAGGGCTAATCAGCCCCAGCATTTT	CASSIRDRANQPQHF
.	.	TRBV12-3/TRBV12-4	TRBJ2-7	TGTGCCAGCAGTTCTCTTTACGAGCAGTACTTC	CASSSLYEQYF
.	.	TRBV7-3	TRBJ2-3	TGTGCCAGCAGCTTATCCCCCGGGGGTAGCACAGATACGCAGTATTTT	CASSLSPGGSTDTQYF
.	TRBD1	TRBV4-2	TRBJ2-2	TGTGCCAGCAGCCTGGAGGGACAGGGGGCGTCGGTCGCCGGGGAGCTGTTTTTT	CASSLEGQGASVAGELFF
medium-sized	.	TRBV6-6	TRBJ1-5	TGTGCCAGCAGTTACCCCTCCCAGCCCCAGCATTTT	CASSYPSQPQHF
.	.	TRBV5-1	TRBJ2-1	TGCGCCAGCAGCTTGGGGTTGTGGAGCTCCTACAATGAGCAGTTCTTC	CASSLGLWSSYNEQFF
.	TRBD2	TRBV7-3	TRBJ2-1	TGTGCCAGCAGCTTGGGGACTAGTGAATACAATGAGCAGTTCTTC	CASSLGTSEYNEQFF
.	.	TRBV27	TRBJ1-1	TGTGCCAGCAGTTTGGGGGGAGGCACTGAAGCTTTCTTT	CASSLGGGTEAFF
.	.	TRBV29-1	TRBJ1-4	TGCAGCGGGATCGGGGGAGATGAAAAACTGTTTTTT	CSGIGGDEKLFF
.	.	TRBV18	TRBJ1-3	TGTGCCAGCTCACCTTTTTTGTCCGAGAGCTCTGGAAACACCATATATTTT	CASSPFLSESSGNTIYF
.	TRBD1	TRBV5-1	TRBJ2-7	TGCGCCAGCAGCGGACAAACCGGGACAGTGGTCTACGAGCAGTACTTC	CASSGQTGTVVYEQYF
.	.	TRBV7-2	TRBJ2-7	TGTGCCAGCAGTCGCGGCTACGAGCAGTACTTC	CASSRGYEQYF
.	.	TRBV2	TRBJ1-2	TGTGCCAGCAGGGTTGTTGGAGCTAACTATGGCTACACCTTC	CASRVVGANYGYTF
.	.	TRBV24-1	TRBJ1-1	TGTGCCACCAGTGAGGTAGGGGCAGCCCAAGCTTTCTTT	CATSEVGAAQAFF
.	.	TRBV14	TRBJ2-5	TGTGCCAGCAGCCAAACCACTTATTGGGAGGAGACCCAGTACTTC	CASSQTTYWEETQYF
.	.	TRBV29-1	TRBJ1-1	TGCAGCGTTTCGTTGGGGAGTAACACTGAAGCTTTCTTT	CSVSLGSNTEAFF
.	TRBD1	TRBV18	TRBJ1-4	TGTGCCAGCTCACCATTATCGACAGGGTTAAGGGAAAAACTGTTTTTT	CASSPLSTGLREKLFF
.	.	TRBV6-2/TRBV6-3	TRBJ1-5	TGTGCCAGCAGTTCTCCAGTAACGAGCAATCAGCCCCAGCATTTT	CASSSPVTSNQPQHF
.	.	TRBV30	TRBJ2-7	TGTGCCTGGAGTGTAACCGGGTGGGAGCAGTACTTC	CAWSVTGWEQYF
.	TRBD2	TRBV10-3	TRBJ2-3	TGTGCCATCAGTTTAGCGGGGGAAGGCACAGATACGCAGTATTTT	CAISLAGEGTDTQYF
.	.	TRBV19	TRBJ1-2	TGTGCCAGTAGTATAGGGCAGCTAACGACAAACTATGGCTACACCTTC	CASSIGQLTTNYGYTF
.	TRBD1	TRBV14	TRBJ1-1	TGTGCCAGCAGCTTCGGGACAGGGGGAACTGAAGCTTTCTTT	CASSFGTGGTEAFF
.	.	TRBV12-3/TRBV12-4	TRBJ1-2	TGTGCCAGCAGTTTAGCAGAGGTTTATGGCTACACCTTC	CASSLAEVYGYTF
.	.	TRBV29-1	TRBJ1-1	TGCAGCGTTGTTGGACAATCCGGCACTGAAGCTTTCTTT	CSVVGQSGTEAFF
.	.	TRBV7-8	TRBJ1-1	TGTGCCAGCAGCCCCTCCCGACAGGCGAACACTGAAGCTTTCTTT	CASSPSRQANTEAFF
.	.	TRBV13	TRBJ1-1	TGTGCCGGCGGGAGGGGGTTGGACACTGAAGCTTTCTTT	CAGGRGLDTEAFF
.	TRBD1	TRBV4-3	TRBJ2-7	TGCGCCAGCAGCCTGGAAGGGACAGAAGCCTACGAGCAGTACTTC	CASSLEGTEAYEQYF
once	.	TRBV9	TRBJ1-3	TGTGCCAGCAGCGTTGGACAGCAACTCTCTGGAAACACCATATATTTT	CASSVGQQLSGNTIYF
.	TRBD2	TRBV5-1	TRBJ2-7	TGCGCCAGCAGCTTGGTTCTAGCGGGGGCCCACGAGCAGTACTTC	CASSLVLAGAHEQYF
.	TRBD1	TRBV5-4	TRBJ1-2	TGTGCCAGCAGCTTGGACAGGGGAAAAAACTATGGCTACACCTTC	CASSLDRGKNYGYTF
.	.	TRBV24-1	TRBJ2-2	TGTGCCACCAGTGCCTTAGGGCAGGGGAACACCGGGGAGCTGTTTTTT	CATSALGQGNTGELFF
.	TRBD1	TRBV5-1	TRBJ1-2	TGCGCCAGCAGTTCTGGACAGGGGACTTATGGCTACACCTTC	CASSSGQGTYGYTF
once	.	TRBV18	TRBJ2-1	TGTGCCAGCTCACCACCGACTAGGAGCTCCTACAATGAGCAGTTCTTC	CASSPPTRSSYNEQFF
.	.	TRBV2	TRBJ1-1	TGTGCCAGCAGGGCGGGGAGAACTGAAGCTTTCTTT	CASRAGRTEAFF